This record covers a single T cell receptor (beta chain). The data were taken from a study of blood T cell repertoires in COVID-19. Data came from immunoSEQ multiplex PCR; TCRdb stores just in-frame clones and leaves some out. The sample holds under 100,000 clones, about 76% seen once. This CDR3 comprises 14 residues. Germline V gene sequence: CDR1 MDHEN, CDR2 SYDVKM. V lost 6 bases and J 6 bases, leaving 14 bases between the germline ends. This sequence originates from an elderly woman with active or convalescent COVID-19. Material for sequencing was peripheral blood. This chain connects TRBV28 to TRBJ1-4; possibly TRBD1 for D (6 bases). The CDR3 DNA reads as TGTGCCAGCAGGCCACAGGGATTCGATGAAAAACTGTTTTTT. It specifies CASRPQGFDEKLFF.